This T cell receptor beta chain was profiled in a study of blood T cell repertoires in COVID-19. Study-wide context: Donors in the United States, Italy and Spain gave samples during acute or convalescent COVID-19. From T cells, B-cell-depleted T cells, or PBMCs came the material, which was cDNA or gDNA.

The CDR3 has 12 residues. Germline CDR1 SNHLY, CDR2 FYNNEI. V lost 6 bases and J lost 6; bases outside the gene matches: 3. In the original analysis: Estimated nucleated cell counts came from reference gene primer amplification. The protocol was immunoSEQ multiplex PCR, while the TCRdb copy is restricted to in-frame clones and leaves out a portion. The DNA gave D and trimming, while V, J and clone size come from that table. The sample includes a few hundred thousand clones, roughly 86% of them seen just once. What was sequenced was peripheral blood. The gene calls are TRBV2 and TRBJ2-7, with 9 nucleotides matching TRBD1. This TCR was sampled from a man between 40 and 49 years old who had recovered from COVID-19. The CDR3 DNA sequence: TGTGCCAGCAGCGGGACAGGGCTCGAGCAGTACTTC. Translation: CASSGTGLEQYF.